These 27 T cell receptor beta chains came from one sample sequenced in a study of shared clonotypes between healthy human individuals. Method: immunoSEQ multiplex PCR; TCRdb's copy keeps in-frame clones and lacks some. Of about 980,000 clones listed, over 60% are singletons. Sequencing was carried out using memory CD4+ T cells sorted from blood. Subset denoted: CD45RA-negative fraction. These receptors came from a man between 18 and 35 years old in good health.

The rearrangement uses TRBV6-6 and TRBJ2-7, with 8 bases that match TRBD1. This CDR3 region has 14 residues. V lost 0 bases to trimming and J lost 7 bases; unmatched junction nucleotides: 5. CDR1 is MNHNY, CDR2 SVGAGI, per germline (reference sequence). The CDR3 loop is CASSYSGQGREQYF. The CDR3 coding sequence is TGTGCCAGCAGTTACTCAGGACAGGGAAGAGAGCAGTACTTC.

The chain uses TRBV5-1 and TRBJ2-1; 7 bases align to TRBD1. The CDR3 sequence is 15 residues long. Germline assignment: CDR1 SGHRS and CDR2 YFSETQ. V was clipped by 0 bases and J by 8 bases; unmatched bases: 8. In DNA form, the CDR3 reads TGCGCCAGCAGCTTGGGACAGGGTGGAGGCCATGAGCAGTTCTTC. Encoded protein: CASSLGQGGGHEQFF.

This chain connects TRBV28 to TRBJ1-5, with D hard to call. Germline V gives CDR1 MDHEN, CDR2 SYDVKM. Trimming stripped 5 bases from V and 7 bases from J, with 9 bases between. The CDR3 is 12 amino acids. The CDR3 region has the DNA TGTGCCAGCAGTGGTTGGAGACAGCCCCAGCATTTT. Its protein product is CASSGWRQPQHF.

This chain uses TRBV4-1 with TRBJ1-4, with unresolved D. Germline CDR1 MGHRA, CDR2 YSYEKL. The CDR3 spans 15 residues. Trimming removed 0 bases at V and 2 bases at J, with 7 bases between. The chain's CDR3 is CASSQDRTTNEKLFF. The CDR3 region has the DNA TGCGCCAGCAGCCAAGATAGGACTACTAATGAAAAACTGTTTTTT.

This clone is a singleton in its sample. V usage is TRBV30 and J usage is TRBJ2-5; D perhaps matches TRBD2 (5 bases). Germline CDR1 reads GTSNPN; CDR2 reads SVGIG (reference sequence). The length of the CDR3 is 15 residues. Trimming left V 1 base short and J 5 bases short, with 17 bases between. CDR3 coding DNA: TGTGCCTGGAGTGACAGTAGAGGGTTCGGTGAGACCCAGTACTTC. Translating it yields CAWSDSRGFGETQYF. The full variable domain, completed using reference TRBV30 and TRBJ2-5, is SQTIHQWPATLVQPVGSPLSLECTVEGTSNPNLYWYRQAAGRGLQLLFYSVGIGQISSEVPQNLSASRPQDRQFILSSKKLLLSDSGFYLCAWSDSRGFGETQYFGPGTRLLVL.

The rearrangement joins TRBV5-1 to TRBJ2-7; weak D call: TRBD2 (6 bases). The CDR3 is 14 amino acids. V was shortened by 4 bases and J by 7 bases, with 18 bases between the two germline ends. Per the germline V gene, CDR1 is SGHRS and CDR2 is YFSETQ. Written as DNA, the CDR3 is TGCGCCAGCAGCCCCTCGGGCGGGACCTTTGAGCAGTACTTC. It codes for CASSPSGGTFEQYF. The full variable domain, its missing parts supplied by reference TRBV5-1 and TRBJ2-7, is KAGVTQTPRYLIKTRGQQVTLSCSPISGHRSVSWYQQTPGQGLQFLFEYFSETQRNKGNFPGRFSGRQFSNSRSEMNVSTLELGDSALYLCASSPSGGTFEQYFGPGTRLTVT.

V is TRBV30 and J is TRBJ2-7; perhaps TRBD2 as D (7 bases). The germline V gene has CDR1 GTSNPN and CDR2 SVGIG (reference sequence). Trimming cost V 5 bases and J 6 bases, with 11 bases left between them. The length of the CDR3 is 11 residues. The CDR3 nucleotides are TGTGCCTGGGCGGGGGCAATCGAGCAGTACTTC. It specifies CAWAGAIEQYF.

CDR3 bases: TGTGCCAGCAGTGAGAGACTAGCGGGGGAGATTTCCTACGAGCAGTACTTC. It specifies CASSERLAGEISYEQYF. The chain combines TRBV11-2 with TRBJ2-7; TRBD2 matches 12 bases. The CDR3 loop spans 17 amino acids. J gave up 1 base and V 6 bases, and 10 bases lay outside the gene matches. Germline-derived CDR1 and CDR2 are SGHAT and FQNNGV. The whole variable domain, filled in from reference TRBV11-2 and TRBJ2-7, reads EAGVAQSPRYKIIEKRQSVAFWCNPISGHATLYWYQQILGQGPKLLIQFQNNGVVDDSQLPKDRFSAERLKGVDSTLKIQPAKLEDSAVYLCASSERLAGEISYEQYFGPGTRLTVT.

Here the CDR3 reads CASSVRDSVNSPLHF. DNA of the CDR3: TGTGCCAGCAGCGTCAGGGACAGTGTTAATTCACCCCTCCACTTT. This chain uses TRBV9 with TRBJ1-6; TRBD1 aligns across 7 bases. The CDR3 spans 15 residues. V was clipped by 2 bases and J by 6 bases; unmatched bases: 5. Germline assignment: CDR1 SGDLS and CDR2 YYNGEE.

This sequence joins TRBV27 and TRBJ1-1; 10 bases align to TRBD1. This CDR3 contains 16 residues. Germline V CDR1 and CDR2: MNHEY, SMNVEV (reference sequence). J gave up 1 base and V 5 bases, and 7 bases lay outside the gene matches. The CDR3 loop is CASSISRQGANTEAFF. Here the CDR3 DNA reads TGTGCCAGCAGTATCTCCAGACAGGGGGCGAACACTGAAGCTTTCTTT.

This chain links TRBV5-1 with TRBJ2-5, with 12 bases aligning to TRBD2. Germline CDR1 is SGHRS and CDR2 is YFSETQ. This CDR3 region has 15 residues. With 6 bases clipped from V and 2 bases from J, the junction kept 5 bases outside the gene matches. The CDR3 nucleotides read TGCGCCAGCACCTTACTAGCGGGGGGTCAAGAGACCCAGTACTTC. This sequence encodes CASTLLAGGQETQYF.

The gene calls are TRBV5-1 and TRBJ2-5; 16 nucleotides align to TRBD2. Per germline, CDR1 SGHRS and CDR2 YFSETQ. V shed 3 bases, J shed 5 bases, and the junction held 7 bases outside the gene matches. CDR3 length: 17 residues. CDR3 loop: CASSSGTSGRAKETQYF. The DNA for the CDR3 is TGCGCCAGCAGCTCCGGGACTAGCGGGAGGGCCAAGGAGACCCAGTACTTC.

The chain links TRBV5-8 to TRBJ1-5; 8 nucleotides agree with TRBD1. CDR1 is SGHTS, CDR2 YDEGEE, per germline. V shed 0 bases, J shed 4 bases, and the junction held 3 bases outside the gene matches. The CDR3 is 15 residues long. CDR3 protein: CASSLGHRGNQPQHF. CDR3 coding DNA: TGTGCCAGCAGCTTGGGCCACAGGGGGAATCAGCCCCAGCATTTT.

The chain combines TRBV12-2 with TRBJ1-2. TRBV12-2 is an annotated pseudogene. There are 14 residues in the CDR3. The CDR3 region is CASRLVEFRAGYTF. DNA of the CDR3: TGTGCAAGTCGCTTAGTAGAATTTAGGGCCGGCTACACCTTC.

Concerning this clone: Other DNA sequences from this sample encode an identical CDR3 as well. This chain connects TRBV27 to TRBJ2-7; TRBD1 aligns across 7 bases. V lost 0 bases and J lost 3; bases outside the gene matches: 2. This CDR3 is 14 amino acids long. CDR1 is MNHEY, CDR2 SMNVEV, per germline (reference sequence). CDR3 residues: CASSLSRDSYEQYF. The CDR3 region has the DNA TGTGCCAGCAGTTTATCTCGGGACAGCTACGAGCAGTACTTC.

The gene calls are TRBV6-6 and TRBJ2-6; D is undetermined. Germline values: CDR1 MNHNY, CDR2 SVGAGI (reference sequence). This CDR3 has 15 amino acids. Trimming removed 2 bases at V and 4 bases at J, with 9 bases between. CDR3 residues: CASSYVETGANVLTF. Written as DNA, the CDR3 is TGTGCCAGCAGTTACGTGGAGACCGGGGCCAACGTCCTGACTTTC.

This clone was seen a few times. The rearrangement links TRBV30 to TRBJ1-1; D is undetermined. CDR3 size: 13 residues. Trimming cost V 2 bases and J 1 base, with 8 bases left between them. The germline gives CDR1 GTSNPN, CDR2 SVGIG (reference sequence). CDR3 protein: CAWSLFWNTEAFF. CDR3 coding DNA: TGTGCCTGGAGTCTATTTTGGAACACTGAAGCTTTCTTT.

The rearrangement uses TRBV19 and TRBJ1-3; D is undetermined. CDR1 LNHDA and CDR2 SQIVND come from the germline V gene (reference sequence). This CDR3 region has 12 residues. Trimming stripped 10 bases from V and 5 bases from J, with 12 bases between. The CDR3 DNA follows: TGTGCCACGGGAGGTCGGAGAAACACCATATATTTT. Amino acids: CATGGRRNTIYF.

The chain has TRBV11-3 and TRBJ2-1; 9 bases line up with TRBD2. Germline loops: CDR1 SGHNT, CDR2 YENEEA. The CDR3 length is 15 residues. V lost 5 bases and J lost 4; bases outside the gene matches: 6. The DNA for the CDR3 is TGTGCCAGCAGCCCCGGCCTAGCGGGATACAATGAGCAGTTCTTC. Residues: CASSPGLAGYNEQFF.

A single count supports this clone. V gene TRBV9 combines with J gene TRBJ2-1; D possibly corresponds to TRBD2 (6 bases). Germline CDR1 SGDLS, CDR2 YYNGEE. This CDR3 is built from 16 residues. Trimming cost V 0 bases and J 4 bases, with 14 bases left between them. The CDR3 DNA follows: TGTGCCAGCAGCGTAGACGCGGGATTGGGGTACAATGAGCAGTTCTTC. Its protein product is CASSVDAGLGYNEQFF.

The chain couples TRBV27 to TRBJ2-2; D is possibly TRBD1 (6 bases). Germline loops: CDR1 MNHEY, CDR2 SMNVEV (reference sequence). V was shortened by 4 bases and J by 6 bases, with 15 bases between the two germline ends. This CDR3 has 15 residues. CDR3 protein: CASSSRDTRSGELFF. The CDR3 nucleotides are TGTGCCAGCAGTTCCCGGGACACCCGATCCGGGGAGCTGTTTTTT.

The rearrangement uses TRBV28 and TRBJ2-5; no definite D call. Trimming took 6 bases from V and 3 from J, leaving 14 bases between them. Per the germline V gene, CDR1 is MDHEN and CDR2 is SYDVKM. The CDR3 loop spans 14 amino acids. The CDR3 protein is CASSPTRAEETQYF. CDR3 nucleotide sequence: TGTGCCAGCAGCCCCACTCGAGCTGAAGAGACCCAGTACTTC.

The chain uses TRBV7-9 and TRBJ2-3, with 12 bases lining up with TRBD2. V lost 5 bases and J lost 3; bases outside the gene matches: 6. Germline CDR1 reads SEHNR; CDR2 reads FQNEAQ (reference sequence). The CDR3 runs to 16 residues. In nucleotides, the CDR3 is TGTGCCAGCAGCCATAGGGGACTAGCGGGTACAGATACGCAGTATTTT. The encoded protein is CASSHRGLAGTDTQYF.

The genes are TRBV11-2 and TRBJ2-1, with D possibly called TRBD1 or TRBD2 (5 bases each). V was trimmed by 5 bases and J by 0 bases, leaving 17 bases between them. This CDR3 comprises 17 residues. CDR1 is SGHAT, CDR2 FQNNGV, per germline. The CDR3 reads CASSLSGTLSSYNEQFF. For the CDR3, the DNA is TGTGCCAGCAGCCTCTCCGGGACGCTCAGCTCCTACAATGAGCAGTTCTTC.

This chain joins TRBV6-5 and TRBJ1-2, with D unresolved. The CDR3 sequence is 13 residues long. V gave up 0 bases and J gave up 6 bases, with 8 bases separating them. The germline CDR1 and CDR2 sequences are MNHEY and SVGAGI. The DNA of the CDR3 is TGTGCCAGCAGTTACTCGGGCCAACATGGCTACACCTTC. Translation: CASSYSGQHGYTF.

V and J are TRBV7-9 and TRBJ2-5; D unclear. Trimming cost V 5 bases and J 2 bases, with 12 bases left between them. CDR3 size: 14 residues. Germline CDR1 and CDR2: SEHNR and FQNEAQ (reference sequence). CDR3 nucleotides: TGTGCCAGCAGCCCGACCAGACCTCAAGAGACCCAGTACTTC. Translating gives CASSPTRPQETQYF.

The CDR3 DNA reads as TGCGCCAGCAAAACCAGCACGGAGACCCAGTACTTC. Its translation: CASKTSTETQYF. The chain joins TRBV10-2 to TRBJ2-5; no clear D gene. The CDR3 runs 12 residues. Trimming stripped 7 bases from V and 5 bases from J, with 11 bases between. From germline, CDR1 is WSHSY and CDR2 SAAADI.